This T cell receptor beta chain was identified during a study of blood T cell repertoires in COVID-19. Study information: T cells, B-cell-depleted T cells, or PBMCs supplied cDNA or gDNA.

V lost 1 base and J lost 4, with 10 bases in between. CDR3 size: 15 residues. Looked up from germline, CDR1 is MNHNS and CDR2 is SASEGT. The protocol was immunoSEQ multiplex PCR, while the TCRdb copy is restricted to in-frame clones and leaves out a portion. The repertoire has about 360,000 clones, approximately 91% of them found once; the top ten carry approximately 2%. The age range of participants was 18 to 89 years, with residence in around 22 US areas. Cohorts were assigned according to the clinical history that participants reported. The sequencing sample was made of PBMCs or T cells enriched from blood (not recorded which). This receptor was identified in a woman between 40 and 55 years old with acute COVID-19. J is TRBJ2-2 and V is TRBV6-1, with a tentative D call TRBD1 (6 bases). CDR3 coding DNA: TGTGCCAGCAGTGAAGTGGGGGCGGTCACCGGGGAGCTGTTTTTT. Amino acids: CASSEVGAVTGELFF.